This T cell receptor (beta chain) originates from a study of blood T cell repertoires in COVID-19. Study-wide background: COVID-19 samples collected from the United States, Italy and Spain covered acute and convalescent phases. In each case, the material was cDNA or gDNA derived from T cells, B-cell-depleted T cells, or PBMCs.

The CDR3 consists of 15 residues. The V and J ends lost 0 bases and 0 bases respectively, with 3 bases between them. CDR1 is MNHEY and CDR2 is SMNVEV in the germline V gene (reference sequence). In the source study's methods: Reference gene primers were amplified, and this amplification served to estimate nucleated cell counts. The assay was immunoSEQ multiplex PCR, and TCRdb's table has in-frame clones only and misses some. That table gives V, J and clone size, and the DNA gave D and trimming. The data show 120,000 to 150,000 clones, more than 65% seen once. This clone came up a few times. Input material: peripheral blood. This sequence originates from an elderly man with acute or convalescent COVID-19. The genes are TRBV27 and TRBJ2-6; D is unresolved. CDR3 sequence (DNA): TGTGCCAGCAGTTTATCCAGCTCTGGGGCCAACGTCCTGACTTTC. Protein product: CASSLSSSGANVLTF.